One sample yielded the 19 T cell receptor beta chains listed below, sequenced in a study of blood T cell repertoires in COVID-19. TCRdb keeps only in-frame clones here, not all; method: immunoSEQ multiplex PCR. The sample carries some 520,000 clones, 80% to 90% recorded once. Sequenced input: peripheral blood. These TCRs come from a man between 18 and 29 years old with COVID-19, enrolled during active disease.

The J gene is TRBJ2-2, the V gene TRBV7-9; D call uncertain. V lost 5 bases and J 8 bases, leaving 9 bases between the germline ends. There are 12 residues in the CDR3. In germline, CDR1 is SEHNR, CDR2 FQNEAQ (reference sequence). The CDR3 reads CASSHQLGELFF. The DNA for the CDR3 is TGTGCCAGCAGCCATCAATTGGGGGAGCTGTTTTTT.

The chain is built from TRBV27 and TRBJ1-1, with D unclear. Trimming shortened V by 4 bases and J by 2 bases, and 8 bases separated the two germline ends. This CDR3 contains 13 residues. CDR1 is MNHEY, CDR2 SMNVEV, per germline (reference sequence). The CDR3 region is CASSYRGNTEAFF. DNA of the CDR3: TGTGCCAGCAGTTACCGGGGTAACACTGAAGCTTTCTTT.

The chain joins TRBV27 to TRBJ2-7; TRBD1 matches at 8 bases. Germline V lookup: CDR1 MNHEY, CDR2 SMNVEV (reference sequence). The CDR3 contains 15 residues. V shed 5 bases and J 6 bases; nucleotides not matched to a gene: 12. CDR3 in DNA: TGTGCCAGCAGTAGACAGGGGCTTCGTCAACCCGAGCAGTACTTC. Protein product: CASSRQGLRQPEQYF.

The chain uses TRBV7-3 and TRBJ1-1; maybe TRBD1 (5 bases). CDR1 is SGHTA and CDR2 is FQGTGA in the germline V gene. V was trimmed by 5 bases and J by 1 base, leaving 8 bases between them. The CDR3 is 13 amino acids. The CDR3 DNA reads as TGTGCCAGCAGCCGCGGGGGGAACACTGAAGCTTTCTTT. It translates to CASSRGGNTEAFF.

V is TRBV5-1 and J is TRBJ2-1; TRBD1 might be the D (5 bases). Looked up from germline, CDR1 is SGHRS and CDR2 is YFSETQ. CDR3 size: 15 residues. The V and J ends lost 0 bases and 0 bases respectively, with 7 bases between them. CDR3 in DNA: TGCGCCAGCAGCTTGGGTGGGGCCTCCTACAATGAGCAGTTCTTC. It yields the protein CASSLGGASYNEQFF. Full variable domain (remainder filled in from reference TRBV5-1 and TRBJ2-1): KAGVTQTPRYLIKTRGQQVTLSCSPISGHRSVSWYQQTPGQGLQFLFEYFSETQRNKGNFPGRFSGRQFSNSRSEMNVSTLELGDSALYLCASSLGGASYNEQFFGPGTRLTVL.

The chain employs TRBV19 and TRBJ2-3; 9 positions match TRBD1. This CDR3 has 15 amino acids. The trim removed 6 bases at V and 3 bases at J, leaving 7 bases unmatched. Germline values: CDR1 LNHDA, CDR2 SQIVND (reference sequence). The CDR3 region is CASSRYRGRTDTQYF. CDR3 nucleotides: TGTGCCAGTAGCCGATACAGGGGGCGTACAGATACGCAGTATTTT.

The rearrangement links TRBV5-1 to TRBJ1-2; no clear D. The CDR3 spans 15 residues. Germline CDR1 reads SGHRS; CDR2 reads YFSETQ. V was trimmed by 0 bases and J by 5 bases, leaving 14 bases between them. The CDR3 sequence is CASSLDRPTDYGYTF. CDR3 bases: TGCGCCAGCAGCTTGGACAGACCTACTGATTATGGCTACACCTTC.

The rearrangement joins TRBV7-9 to TRBJ2-7; 11 nucleotides line up with TRBD1. This CDR3 contains 15 residues. Losses at the gene ends were 2 bases for V and 2 bases for J; bases not matched to a gene: 2. Germline values: CDR1 SEHNR, CDR2 FQNEAQ (reference sequence). In DNA form, the CDR3 reads TGTGCCAGCAGCTTAACGGGACAGGGGGCCTACGAGCAGTACTTC. Its translation: CASSLTGQGAYEQYF.

This clone has more than one count but fewer than ten. This chain links TRBV29-1 with TRBJ2-2, with D perhaps TRBD2 (6 bases). The CDR3 spans 14 residues. Germline CDR1 is SQVTM and CDR2 is ANQGSEA. CDR3 amino acids: CKVISGANTGELFF. The CDR3 coding sequence is TGCAAGGTTATTAGCGGTGCGAACACCGGGGAGCTGTTTTTT.

This clone was counted a single time. The chain has TRBV19 and TRBJ2-2; TRBD1 matches 8 bases. Germline lookup yields CDR1 LNHDA and CDR2 SQIVND (reference sequence). The CDR3 runs to 14 residues. The trim removed 7 bases at V and 5 bases at J, leaving 6 bases unmatched. CDR3 coding DNA: TGTGCCAGTAAACGACAGGGGTTGACCGGGGAGCTGTTTTTT. Its protein product is CASKRQGLTGELFF.

This clone was seen just once. The chain uses TRBV6-5 and TRBJ2-1; D is possibly TRBD1 (6 bases). Trimming stripped 5 bases from V and 6 bases from J, with 11 bases between. Germline CDR1 and CDR2: MNHEY and SVGAGI. The CDR3 covers 13 residues. CDR3 DNA: TGTGCCAGCAGTACGGACAGACTCAATGAGCAGTTCTTC. Protein: CASSTDRLNEQFF.

The table lists this clone with a count of one. J is TRBJ2-5 and V is TRBV4-2; 12 bases align to TRBD2. Germline CDR1 LGHNA, CDR2 YNFKEQ. V shed 0 bases and J 5 bases; nucleotides not matched to a gene: 7. The CDR3 consists of 17 residues. The CDR3 reads CASSQDLASGRAETQYF. CDR3 coding DNA: TGTGCCAGCAGCCAAGATTTGGCTAGCGGGAGGGCGGAGACCCAGTACTTC.

The chain links TRBV5-6 to TRBJ2-1, with 8 bases matching TRBD1. CDR3 length: 14 amino acids. Trimming cost V 2 bases and J 5 bases; bases outside gene matches: 3. Germline CDR1 SGHDT, CDR2 YYEEEE. The CDR3 DNA is TGTGCCAGCAGCTTATACAGGGGGAACAATGAGCAGTTCTTC. Translating gives CASSLYRGNNEQFF.

This chain joins TRBV10-1 and TRBJ2-7, with TRBD2 identical over 9 bases. The trim removed 8 bases at V and 4 bases at J, leaving 3 bases unmatched. The CDR3 consists of 12 residues. From germline, CDR1 is WNHNN and CDR2 SYGVQD (reference sequence). CDR3: CASGTSLYEQYF. Written as DNA, the CDR3 is TGCGCCAGCGGGACTAGCCTTTACGAGCAGTACTTC.

This chain joins TRBV6-1 and TRBJ2-7, with TRBD2 matching 9 bases. Germline trimming cut 2 bases from V and 5 bases from J; bases unmatched to any gene: 7. This CDR3 is built from 15 residues. Germline V CDR1 and CDR2: MNHNS, SASEGT. CDR3 DNA sequence: TGTGCCAGCAGTGAAACGGCGGGAGGGCCGCACGAGCAGTACTTC. This encodes CASSETAGGPHEQYF.

Regarding this clone: The sample contains more than one DNA sequence encoding this CDR3. This sequence joins TRBV11-2 and TRBJ1-1; no clear D gene. V lost 3 bases and J 4 bases, leaving 9 bases between the germline ends. The CDR3 has 13 residues. CDR1 and CDR2 (germline): SGHAT, FQNNGV. CDR3: CASSFGRGTEAFF. For the CDR3, the DNA is TGTGCCAGCAGCTTCGGTCGGGGCACTGAAGCTTTCTTT.

With regard to this clone: A much larger clone differs from this one at a single base, so this may be a read error. The chain couples TRBV19 to TRBJ2-2; no firm D call. Between the trimmed V and J ends, which lost 9 bases and 3 bases, there was a span of 8 bases. Germline loops: CDR1 LNHDA, CDR2 SQIVND (reference sequence). This CDR3 contains 12 residues. DNA for the CDR3: TGTGCCAGCAACTCTTACACCGGGGAGCTGTTTTTT. This gives the protein CASNSYTGELFF.

This clone was detected a few times. The chain has TRBV7-9 and TRBJ2-7; D gene uncertain. The germline V and J ends were trimmed by 5 bases and 7 bases, with 9 bases remaining between them. The V gene's germline CDR1 is SEHNR and CDR2 FQNEAQ (reference sequence). The CDR3 runs to 11 residues. CDR3 in DNA: TGTGCCAGCAGCCTTTTTCAGGAGCAGTACTTC. It is translated as CASSLFQEQYF.

The chain employs TRBV9 and TRBJ2-2; 7 bases are shared with TRBD2. Germline CDR1 and CDR2: SGDLS and YYNGEE. The CDR3 is 16 residues long. The V gene end was trimmed by 2 bases and the J gene end by 2 bases; junction bases not matched to a gene: 6. The CDR3 DNA reads TGTGCCAGCAGCGTTCTCCCTAGCGGTAACACCGGGGAGCTGTTTTTT. Translating it yields CASSVLPSGNTGELFF.